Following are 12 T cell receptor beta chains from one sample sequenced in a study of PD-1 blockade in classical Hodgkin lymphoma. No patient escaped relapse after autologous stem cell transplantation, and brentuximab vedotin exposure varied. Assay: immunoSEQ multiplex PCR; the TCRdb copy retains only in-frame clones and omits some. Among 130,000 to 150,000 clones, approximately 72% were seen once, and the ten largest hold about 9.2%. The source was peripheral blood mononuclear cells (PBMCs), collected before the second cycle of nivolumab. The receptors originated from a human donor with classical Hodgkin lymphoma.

The CDR3 region has the DNA TGTGCCAGCAGCGCCGGACAGGGGAGCAATCAGCCCCAGCATTTT. Translated, it gives CASSAGQGSNQPQHF. V is TRBV9 and J is TRBJ1-5; 9 nucleotides agree with TRBD1. The CDR3 length is 15 residues. V was pared by 3 bases and J by 1 base, with 2 bases of the junction left unmatched. Per the germline V gene, CDR1 is SGDLS and CDR2 is YYNGEE.

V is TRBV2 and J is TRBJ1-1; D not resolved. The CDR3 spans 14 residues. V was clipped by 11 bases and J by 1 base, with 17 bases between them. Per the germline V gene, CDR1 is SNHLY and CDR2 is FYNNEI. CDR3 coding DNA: TGTGCCCAGCATTGGGCCCGGAGGAACACTGAAGCTTTCTTT. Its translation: CAQHWARRNTEAFF. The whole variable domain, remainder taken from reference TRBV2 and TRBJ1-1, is EPEVTQTPSHQVTQMGQEVILRCVPISNHLYFYWYRQILGQKVEFLVSFYNNEISEKSEIFDDQFSVERPDGSNFTLKIRSTKLEDSAMYFCAQHWARRNTEAFFGQGTRLTVV.

CDR3 region: CAISERVGETQYF. DNA for the CDR3: TGTGCCATCAGTGAGAGGGTCGGGGAGACCCAGTACTTC. The chain has TRBV10-3 and TRBJ2-5, with D unclear. Trimming shortened V by 2 bases and J by 5 bases, and 9 bases separated the two germline ends. CDR3 size: 13 residues. Germline V gives CDR1 ENHRY, CDR2 SYGVKD.

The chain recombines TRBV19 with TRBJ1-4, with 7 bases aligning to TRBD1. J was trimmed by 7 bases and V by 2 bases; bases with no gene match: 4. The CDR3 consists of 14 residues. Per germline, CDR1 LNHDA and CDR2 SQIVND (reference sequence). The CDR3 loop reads CASSITRDSEKLFF. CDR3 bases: TGTGCCAGTAGTATAACCAGGGACAGTGAAAAACTGTTTTTT.

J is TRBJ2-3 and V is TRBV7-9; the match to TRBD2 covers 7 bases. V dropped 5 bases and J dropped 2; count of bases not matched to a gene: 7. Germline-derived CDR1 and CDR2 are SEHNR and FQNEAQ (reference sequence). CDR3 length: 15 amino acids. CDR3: CASSPEGRVTDTQYF. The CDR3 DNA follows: TGTGCCAGCAGCCCTGAGGGGAGGGTCACAGATACGCAGTATTTT. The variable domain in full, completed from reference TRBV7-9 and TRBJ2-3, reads DTGVSQNPRHKITKRGQNVTFRCDPISEHNRLYWYRQTLGQGPEFLTYFQNEAQLEKSRLLSDRFSAERPKGSFSTLEIQRTEQGDSAMYLCASSPEGRVTDTQYFGPGTRLTVL.

CDR3 sequence reads: CASSDPRGGSTEAFF. CDR3 DNA: TGTGCCAGCAGTGACCCAAGGGGTGGGAGTACTGAAGCTTTCTTT. This rearrangement joins TRBV6-1 to TRBJ1-1; D may be TRBD1 (5 bases). V lost 3 bases to trimming and J lost 5 bases, with 16 bases between them. CDR1 is MNHNS and CDR2 is SASEGT in the germline V gene. The CDR3 length is 15 residues.

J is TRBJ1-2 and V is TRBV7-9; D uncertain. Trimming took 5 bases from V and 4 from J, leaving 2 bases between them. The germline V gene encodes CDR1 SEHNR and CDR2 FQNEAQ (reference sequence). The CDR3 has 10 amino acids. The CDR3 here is CASSPYGYTF. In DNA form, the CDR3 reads TGTGCCAGCAGCCCCTATGGCTACACCTTC. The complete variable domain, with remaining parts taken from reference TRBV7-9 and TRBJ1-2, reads DTGVSQNPRHKITKRGQNVTFRCDPISEHNRLYWYRQTLGQGPEFLTYFQNEAQLEKSRLLSDRFSAERPKGSFSTLEIQRTEQGDSAMYLCASSPYGYTFGSGTRLTVV.

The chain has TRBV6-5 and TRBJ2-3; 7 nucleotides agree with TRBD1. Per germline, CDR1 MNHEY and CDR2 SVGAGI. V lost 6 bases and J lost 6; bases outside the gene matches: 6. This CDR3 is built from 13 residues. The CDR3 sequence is CASSADRADTQYF. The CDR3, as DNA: TGTGCCAGCAGCGCAGACAGGGCTGATACGCAGTATTTT.

CDR3 nucleotide sequence: TGTGCCAGCAGAGGGACAGGATACGGTGGAAACACCATATATTTT. It yields the protein CASRGTGYGGNTIYF. The chain carries TRBV6-1 and TRBJ1-3, with 8 bases that match TRBD1. This CDR3 spans 15 amino acids. Germline-derived CDR1 and CDR2 are MNHNS and SASEGT. The V gene end was trimmed by 6 bases and the J gene end by 3 bases; junction bases not matched to a gene: 7.

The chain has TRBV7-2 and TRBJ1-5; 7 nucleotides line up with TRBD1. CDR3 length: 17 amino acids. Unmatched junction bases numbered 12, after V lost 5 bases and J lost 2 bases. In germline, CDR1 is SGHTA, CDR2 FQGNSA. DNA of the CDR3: TGTGCCAGCAGCCTCCGGGGACAGCCACTTCGCAATCAGCCCCAGCATTTT. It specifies CASSLRGQPLRNQPQHF. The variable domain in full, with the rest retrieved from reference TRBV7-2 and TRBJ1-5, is GAGVSQSPSNKVTEKGKDVELRCDPISGHTALYWYRQSLGQGLEFLIYFQGNSAPDKSGLPSDRFSAERTGGSVSTLTIQRTQQEDSAVYLCASSLRGQPLRNQPQHFGDGTRLSIL.

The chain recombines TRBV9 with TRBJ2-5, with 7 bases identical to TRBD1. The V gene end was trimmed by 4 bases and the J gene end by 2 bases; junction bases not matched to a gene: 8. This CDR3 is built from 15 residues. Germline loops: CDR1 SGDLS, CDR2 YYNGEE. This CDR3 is CASSKLQGIQETQYF. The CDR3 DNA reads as TGTGCCAGCAGCAAGTTACAGGGGATACAAGAGACCCAGTACTTC. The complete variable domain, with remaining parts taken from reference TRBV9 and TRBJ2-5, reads DSGVTQTPKHLITATGQRVTLRCSPRSGDLSVYWYQQSLDQGLQFLIQYYNGEERAKGNILERFSAQQFPDLHSELNLSSLELGDSALYFCASSKLQGIQETQYFGPGTRLLVL.

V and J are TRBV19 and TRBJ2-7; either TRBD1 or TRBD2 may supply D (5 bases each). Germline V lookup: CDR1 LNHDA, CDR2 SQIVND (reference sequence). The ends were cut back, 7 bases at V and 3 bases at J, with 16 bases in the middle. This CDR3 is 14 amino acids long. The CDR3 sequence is CASMVDGGSYEQYF. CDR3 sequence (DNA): TGTGCCAGTATGGTGGATGGGGGTAGCTACGAGCAGTACTTC. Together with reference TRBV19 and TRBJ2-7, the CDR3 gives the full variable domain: DGGITQSPKYLFRKEGQNVTLSCEQNLNHDAMYWYRQDPGQGLRLIYYSQIVNDFQKGDIAEGYSVSREKKESFPLTVTSAQKNPTAFYLCASMVDGGSYEQYFGPGTRLTVT.